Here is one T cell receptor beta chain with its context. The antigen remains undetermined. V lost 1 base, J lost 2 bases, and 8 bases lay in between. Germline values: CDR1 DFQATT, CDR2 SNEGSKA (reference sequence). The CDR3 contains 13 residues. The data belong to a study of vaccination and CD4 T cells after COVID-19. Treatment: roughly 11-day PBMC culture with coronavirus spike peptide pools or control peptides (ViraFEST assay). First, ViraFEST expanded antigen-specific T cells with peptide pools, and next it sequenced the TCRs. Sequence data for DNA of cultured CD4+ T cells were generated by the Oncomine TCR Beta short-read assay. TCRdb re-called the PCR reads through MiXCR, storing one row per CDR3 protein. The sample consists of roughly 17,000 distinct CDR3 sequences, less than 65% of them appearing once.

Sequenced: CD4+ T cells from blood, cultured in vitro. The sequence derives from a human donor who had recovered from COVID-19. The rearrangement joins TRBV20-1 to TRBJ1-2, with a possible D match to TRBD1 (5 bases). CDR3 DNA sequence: TGCAGTGCTAGAGGAGGGGAGAACTATGGCTACACCTTC. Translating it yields CSARGGENYGYTF.